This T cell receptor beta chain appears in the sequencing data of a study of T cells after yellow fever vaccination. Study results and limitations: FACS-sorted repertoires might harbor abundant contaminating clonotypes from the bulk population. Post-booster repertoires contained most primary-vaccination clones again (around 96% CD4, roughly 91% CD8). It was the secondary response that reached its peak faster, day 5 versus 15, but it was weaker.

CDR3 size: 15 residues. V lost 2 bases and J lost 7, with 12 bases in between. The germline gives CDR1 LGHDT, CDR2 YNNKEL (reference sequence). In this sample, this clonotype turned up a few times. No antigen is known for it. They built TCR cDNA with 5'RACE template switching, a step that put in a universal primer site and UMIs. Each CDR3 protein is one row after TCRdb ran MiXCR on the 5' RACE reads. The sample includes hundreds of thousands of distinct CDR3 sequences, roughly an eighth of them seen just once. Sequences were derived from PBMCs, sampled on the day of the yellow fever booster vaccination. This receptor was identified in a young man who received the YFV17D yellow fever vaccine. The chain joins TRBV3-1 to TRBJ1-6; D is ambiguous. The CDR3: CASSQPGRENSPLHF. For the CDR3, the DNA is TGTGCCAGCAGCCAACCGGGCCGCGAAAATTCACCCCTCCACTTT.